The 22 T cell receptor beta chains below come from one sample, sequenced in a study of human T cells and chemical hapten exposure. Before extraction, the whole blood was not fractionated, and total RNA was taken from it. Single cDNA molecules in the library carried unique molecular identifiers attached during preparation. Via MiXCR, TCRdb re-called the reads, giving one row per CDR3 protein. The table includes around 120,000 distinct CDR3 sequences, about 7.7% detected once. Input material: whole blood. These receptors all come from a human donor in good health. Some clones in this sample may be carry-over from other donors' samples.

The chain recombines TRBV7-9 with TRBJ2-2, with TRBD1 matching 7 bases. Germline lookup yields CDR1 SEHNR and CDR2 FQNEAQ (reference sequence). V shed 4 bases, J shed 6 bases, and the junction held 8 bases outside the gene matches. CDR3 size: 15 residues. In DNA, the CDR3 is TGTGCCAGCAGCTCCCGGACAGGAGCCCCCGGGGAGCTGTTTTTT. This codes for CASSSRTGAPGELFF.

This clonotype occurred a few times. The gene calls are TRBV18 and TRBJ2-1, with TRBD2 matching 7 bases. CDR3 size: 16 residues. Looked up from germline, CDR1 is KGHSH and CDR2 is LQKENI. J gave up 1 base and V 0 bases, and 3 bases lay outside the gene matches. The chain's CDR3 is CASSPPAGESYNEQFF. CDR3 DNA: TGTGCCAGCTCACCACCCGCGGGAGAGTCCTACAATGAGCAGTTCTTC.

This clonotype was observed many times. This sequence joins TRBV12-3 or TRBV12-4 and TRBJ2-7; 10 bases match TRBD2. The CDR3 runs 15 residues. After removal of 5 bases from V and 3 bases from J, the junction contained 7 bases not matched to a gene. CDR3 sequence reads: CASSQVASGSYEQYF. CDR3 DNA sequence: TGTGCCAGCAGTCAAGTGGCTAGCGGGAGCTACGAGCAGTACTTC.

The DNA of the CDR3 is TGTGCCAGCAGCCAGGCCGCACTAGCGGGGTCCGCAGATACGCAGTATTTT. It codes for CASSQAALAGSADTQYF. The rearrangement links TRBV4-2 to TRBJ2-3; 10 bases fit TRBD2. Germline V gene lookup returns CDR1 LGHNA and CDR2 YNFKEQ. This CDR3 is built from 17 residues. The V gene end was trimmed by 3 bases and the J gene end by 4 bases; junction bases not matched to a gene: 10.

Only a few counts were recorded for this clonotype. The genes are TRBV4-3 and TRBJ1-3, with a weak D call TRBD1 (6 bases). CDR3 length: 15 amino acids. From germline, CDR1 is LGHNA and CDR2 YSLEER. V lost 1 base and J 1 base, leaving 8 bases between the germline ends. CDR3 nucleotides: TGCGCCAGCAGCCAAGGTGGGACATCTGGAAACACCATATATTTT. Its protein is CASSQGGTSGNTIYF.

This clonotype was recorded a few times. The chain is built from TRBV14 and TRBJ2-1; D uncertain. V lost 3 bases, J lost 5 bases, and 8 bases lay in between. The CDR3 has 13 residues. The V gene's germline CDR1 is SGHDN and CDR2 FVKESK. The CDR3 DNA reads as TGTGCCAGCAGCCAGGCCCCTGACAATGAGCAGTTCTTC. It translates to CASSQAPDNEQFF.

The V and J genes are TRBV13 and TRBJ2-1; weak D call: TRBD2 (5 bases). V lost 5 bases to trimming and J lost 4 bases, with 12 bases between them. The CDR3 length is 14 residues. The germline CDR1 and CDR2 sequences are PRHDT and FYEKMQ (reference sequence). The CDR3 nucleotides read TGTGCCAGCAGCCCTCGGAGGTTTTACAATGAGCAGTTCTTC. Translated: CASSPRRFYNEQFF.

This clonotype was observed many times. This chain links TRBV4-3 with TRBJ2-7, with D perhaps TRBD1 (6 bases). Trimming took off 2 bases at V and 5 bases at J, with 16 bases between the two ends. The CDR3 contains 15 residues. Germline lookup yields CDR1 LGHNA and CDR2 YSLEER. The CDR3 is CASSQKTTGIHEQYF. The CDR3 nucleotides are TGCGCCAGCAGCCAAAAAACTACAGGGATCCACGAGCAGTACTTC.

The genes are TRBV4-3 and TRBJ2-5; maybe TRBD1 (5 bases). The ends were cut back, 0 bases at V and 7 bases at J, with 18 bases in the middle. The CDR3 loop spans 16 amino acids. Germline CDR1 is LGHNA and CDR2 is YSLEER. This CDR3 is CASSQDPGFNQGTQYF. DNA of the CDR3: TGCGCCAGCAGCCAAGATCCGGGCTTTAACCAGGGGACCCAGTACTTC.

In this sample, this clonotype turned up a few times. The chain has TRBV4-1 and TRBJ2-7, with D maybe TRBD1 (6 bases). The CDR3 is made up of 15 amino acids. Trimming stripped 2 bases from V and 5 bases from J, with 16 bases between. Germline values: CDR1 MGHRA, CDR2 YSYEKL. CDR3 residues: CASSQLYRVFNEQYF. CDR3 in DNA: TGCGCCAGCAGCCAACTTTACAGGGTTTTCAACGAGCAGTACTTC.

This chain uses TRBV7-7 with TRBJ2-5; 9 nucleotides line up with TRBD1. The CDR3 extends over 16 amino acids. Germline CDR1 and CDR2: SSHAT and FNYEAQ (reference sequence). Trimming at V came to 2 bases and at J to 1 base, leaving 5 bases not matched to a gene. CDR3 amino acids: CASSLTGTGPQETQYF. CDR3 nucleotide sequence: TGTGCCAGCAGCTTAACCGGGACAGGGCCCCAAGAGACCCAGTACTTC.

A few counts support this clonotype. The rearrangement uses TRBV7-9 and TRBJ2-2; 9 bases align to TRBD1. The trim removed 4 bases at V and 7 bases at J, leaving 10 bases unmatched. Germline CDR1 is SEHNR and CDR2 is FQNEAQ (reference sequence). The length of the CDR3 is 16 residues. This CDR3 reads CASSSLADRGYGELFF. Written as DNA, the CDR3 is TGTGCCAGCAGCTCATTGGCGGACAGGGGCTACGGGGAGCTGTTTTTT.

This clonotype was observed many times. This chain uses TRBV7-9 with TRBJ1-2; 8 nucleotides align to TRBD1. Per the germline V gene, CDR1 is SEHNR and CDR2 is FQNEAQ (reference sequence). V dropped 5 bases and J dropped 2; count of bases not matched to a gene: 4. The CDR3 covers 14 residues. In DNA form, the CDR3 reads TGTGCCAGCAGCGCAGGGGGCGGAAACTATGGCTACACCTTC. This encodes CASSAGGGNYGYTF. Filled out from reference TRBV7-9 and TRBJ1-2, the complete variable domain reads DTGVSQNPRHKITKRGQNVTFRCDPISEHNRLYWYRQTLGQGPEFLTYFQNEAQLEKSRLLSDRFSAERPKGSFSTLEIQRTEQGDSAMYLCASSAGGGNYGYTFGSGTRLTVV.

This clonotype was seen only a few times. The chain joins TRBV27 to TRBJ2-7, with D perhaps matching TRBD2 (6 bases). The CDR3 spans 14 residues. The V end was cut by 0 bases, the J end by 7 bases, with 13 bases between. Germline-derived CDR1 and CDR2 are MNHEY and SMNVEV (reference sequence). The CDR3: CASSLSLEGLEQYF. CDR3 bases: TGTGCCAGCAGTTTATCGTTGGAGGGGCTTGAGCAGTACTTC.

Remarks on this clonotype: A much larger clone sits a single nucleotide away, making a read error possible. The V and J genes are TRBV20-1 and TRBJ2-1, with TRBD2 matching over 11 bases. The V gene's germline CDR1 is DFQATT and CDR2 SNEGSKA (reference sequence). This CDR3 has 14 residues. The CDR3 sequence is CSVKTSGISDEKFF. The CDR3 DNA reads TGCAGTGTTAAGACTAGCGGGATTTCGGATGAGAAGTTCTTC.

As concerns this clonotype: A much larger clone differs from this one at a single base, so this may be a read error. The V call is TRBV20-1, the J call TRBJ1-1; D is perhaps TRBD1 (5 bases). Germline V gene lookup returns CDR1 DFQATT and CDR2 SNEGSKA (reference sequence). The CDR3 spans 13 residues. V dropped 3 bases and J dropped 7 bases, with 15 bases sitting between them. The CDR3 nucleotides read TGCAGTGCTAGTTCAGGGTTGCGGAATGAAGCTTTCTTT. Residues: CSASSGLRNEAFF.

This clonotype was detected only a few times. The rearrangement uses TRBV6-5 and TRBJ2-7; D call uncertain. The germline V and J ends were trimmed by 5 bases and 2 bases, with 16 bases remaining between them. The germline gives CDR1 MNHEY, CDR2 SVGAGI. The CDR3 has 15 residues. CDR3 bases: TGTGCCAGCAGTGTAGGAACTCCGCCGACCTACGAGCAGTACTTC. Its translation is CASSVGTPPTYEQYF.

The chain uses TRBV7-8 and TRBJ2-1; D may be TRBD2 (5 bases). The germline CDR1 and CDR2 sequences are SGHVS and FQNEAQ. Deletions cut 7 bases from V and 5 bases from J, with 15 bases between. The CDR3 extends over 14 amino acids. Written as DNA, the CDR3 is TGTGCCAGCATCCCCGGGGTAACGAACAATGAGCAGTTCTTC. It codes for CASIPGVTNNEQFF.

The sample holds a few counts of this clonotype. V and J are TRBV7-9 and TRBJ2-3, with unresolved D. The V end was cut by 4 bases, the J end by 3 bases, with 26 bases between. The length of the CDR3 is 19 residues. CDR1 is SEHNR and CDR2 is FQNEAQ in the germline V gene (reference sequence). DNA for the CDR3: TGTGCCAGCAGCTCCCTTAGACACTTTGGTGAGCAGAGGACAGATACGCAGTATTTT. It specifies CASSSLRHFGEQRTDTQYF.

In this sample, this clonotype turned up many times. The gene calls are TRBV3-1 and TRBJ2-1; D is perhaps TRBD2 (5 bases). Per the germline V gene, CDR1 is LGHDT and CDR2 is YNNKEL (reference sequence). The CDR3 has 15 amino acids. Trimming stripped 3 bases from V and 9 bases from J, with 18 bases between. The CDR3 loop is CASSQRLGSRGEQFF. CDR3 nucleotide sequence: TGTGCCAGCAGCCAGCGGCTAGGGAGTCGGGGTGAGCAGTTCTTC.

This clonotype was counted many times. V usage is TRBV24-1 and J usage is TRBJ2-2, with D hard to call. Germline V gene sequence: CDR1 KGHDR, CDR2 SFDVKD. V lost 4 bases to trimming and J lost 6 bases, with 14 bases between them. CDR3 length: 15 residues. CDR3 in amino acids: CATSDPRQLPGELFF. The CDR3 coding sequence is TGTGCCACCAGTGACCCCAGACAACTCCCCGGGGAGCTGTTTTTT.

This clonotype was counted between two and nine times. V usage is TRBV7-9 and J usage is TRBJ2-6; TRBD1 matches 10 bases. The CDR3 has 18 amino acids. Germline lookup yields CDR1 SEHNR and CDR2 FQNEAQ (reference sequence). V lost 6 bases to trimming and J lost 0 bases; unmatched junction nucleotides: 8. The CDR3 loop is CASRDGTGVSSGANVLTF. For the CDR3, the DNA is TGTGCCAGCAGGGACGGGACAGGGGTTTCCTCTGGGGCCAACGTCCTGACTTTC.